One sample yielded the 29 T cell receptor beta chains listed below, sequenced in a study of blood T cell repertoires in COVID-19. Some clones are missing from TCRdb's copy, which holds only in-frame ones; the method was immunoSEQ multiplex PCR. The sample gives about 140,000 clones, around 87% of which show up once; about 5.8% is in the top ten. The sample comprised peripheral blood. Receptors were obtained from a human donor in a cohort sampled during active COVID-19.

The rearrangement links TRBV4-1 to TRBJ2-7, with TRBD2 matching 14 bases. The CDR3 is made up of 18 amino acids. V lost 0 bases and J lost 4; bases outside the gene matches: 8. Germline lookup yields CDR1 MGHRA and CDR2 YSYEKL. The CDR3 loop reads CASSQDPGGLAGAYEQYF. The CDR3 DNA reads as TGCGCCAGCAGCCAAGATCCGGGGGGACTAGCGGGGGCTTACGAGCAGTACTTC.

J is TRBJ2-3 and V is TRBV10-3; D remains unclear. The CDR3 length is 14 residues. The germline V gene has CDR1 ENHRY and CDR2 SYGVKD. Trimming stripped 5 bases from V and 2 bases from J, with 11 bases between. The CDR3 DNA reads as TGTGCCATCAGTCAGGCAGGATCCACAGATACGCAGTATTTT. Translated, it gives CAISQAGSTDTQYF.

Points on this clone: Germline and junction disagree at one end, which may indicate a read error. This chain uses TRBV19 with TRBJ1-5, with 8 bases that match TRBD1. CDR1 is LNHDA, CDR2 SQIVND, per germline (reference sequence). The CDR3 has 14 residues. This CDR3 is CASSISNRPGGQLF. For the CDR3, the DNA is TGTGCCAGTAGTATCAGTAATCGCCCAGGGGGCCAACTTTTT.

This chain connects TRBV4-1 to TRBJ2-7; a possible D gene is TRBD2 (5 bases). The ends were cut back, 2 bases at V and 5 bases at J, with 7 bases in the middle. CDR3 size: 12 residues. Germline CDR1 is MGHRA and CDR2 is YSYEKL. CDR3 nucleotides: TGCGCCAGCAGCCAAACCGGGGACGAGCAGTACTTC. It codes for CASSQTGDEQYF.

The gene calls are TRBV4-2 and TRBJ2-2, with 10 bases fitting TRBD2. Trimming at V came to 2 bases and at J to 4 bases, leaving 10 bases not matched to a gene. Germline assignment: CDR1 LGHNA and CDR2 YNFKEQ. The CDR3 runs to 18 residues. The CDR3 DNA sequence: TGTGCCAGCAGCCAATTCCTAAGCGGGGGGGCCATCACCGGGGAGCTGTTTTTT. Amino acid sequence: CASSQFLSGGAITGELFF.

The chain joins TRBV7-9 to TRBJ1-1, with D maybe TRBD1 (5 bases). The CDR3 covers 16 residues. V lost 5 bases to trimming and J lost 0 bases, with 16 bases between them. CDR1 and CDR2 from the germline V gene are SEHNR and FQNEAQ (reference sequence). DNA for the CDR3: TGTGCCAGCAGCATCCCCCCGACAGACTTGAACACTGAAGCTTTCTTT. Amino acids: CASSIPPTDLNTEAFF.

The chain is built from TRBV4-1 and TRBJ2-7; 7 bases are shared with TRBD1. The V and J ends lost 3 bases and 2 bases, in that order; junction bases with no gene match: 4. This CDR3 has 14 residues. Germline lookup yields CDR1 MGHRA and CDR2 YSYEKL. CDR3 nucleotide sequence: TGCGCCAGCAGCCAGAACAGGGGCCCCTACGAGCAGTACTTC. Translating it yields CASSQNRGPYEQYF.

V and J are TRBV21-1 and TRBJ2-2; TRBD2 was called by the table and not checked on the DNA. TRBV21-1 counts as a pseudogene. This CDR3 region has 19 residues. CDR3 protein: CASSTGRPDEQGNTGELFF. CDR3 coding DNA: TGTGCCAGCAGCACCGGGAGGCCAGACGAACAGGGGAACACCGGGGAGCTGTTTTTT.

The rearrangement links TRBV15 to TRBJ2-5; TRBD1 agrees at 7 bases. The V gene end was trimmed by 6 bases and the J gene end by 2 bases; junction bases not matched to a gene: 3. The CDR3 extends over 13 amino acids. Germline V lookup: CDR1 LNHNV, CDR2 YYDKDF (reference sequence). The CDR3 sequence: CATSRDSQETQYF. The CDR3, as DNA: TGTGCCACCAGTCGGGACAGTCAAGAGACCCAGTACTTC. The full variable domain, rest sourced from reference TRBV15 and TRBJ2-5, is DAMVIQNPRYQVTQFGKPVTLSCSQTLNHNVMYWYQQKSSQAPKLLFHYYDKDFNNEADTPDNFQSRRPNTSFCFLDIRSPGLGDTAMYLCATSRDSQETQYFGPGTRLLVL.

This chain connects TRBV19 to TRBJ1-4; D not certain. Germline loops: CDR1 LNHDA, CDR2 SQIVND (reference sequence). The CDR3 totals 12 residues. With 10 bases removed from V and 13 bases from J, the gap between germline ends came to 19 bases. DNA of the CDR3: TGTGCCACCGCCCTCTGTTATTTGAGACTGTTTTTT. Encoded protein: CATALCYLRLFF.

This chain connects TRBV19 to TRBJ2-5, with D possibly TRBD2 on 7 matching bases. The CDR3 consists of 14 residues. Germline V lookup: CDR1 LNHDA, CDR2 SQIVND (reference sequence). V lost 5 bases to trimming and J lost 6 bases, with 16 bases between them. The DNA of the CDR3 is TGTGCCAGTAGTTGGGGGGGGCAGGGGAAGACCCAGTACTTC. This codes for CASSWGGQGKTQYF.

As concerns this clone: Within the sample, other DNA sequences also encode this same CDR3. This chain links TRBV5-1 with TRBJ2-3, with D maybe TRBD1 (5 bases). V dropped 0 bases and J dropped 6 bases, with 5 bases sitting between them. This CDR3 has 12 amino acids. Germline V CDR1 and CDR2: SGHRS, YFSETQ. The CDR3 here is CASSLAGDTQYF. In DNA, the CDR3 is TGCGCCAGCAGCTTGGCAGGGGATACGCAGTATTTT.

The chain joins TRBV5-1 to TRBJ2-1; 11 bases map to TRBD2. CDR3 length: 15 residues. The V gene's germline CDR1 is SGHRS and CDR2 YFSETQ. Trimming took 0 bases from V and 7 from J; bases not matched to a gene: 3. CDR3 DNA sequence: TGCGCCAGCAGCTTGGTAGCGGGGGGGCGGAATGAGCAGTTCTTC. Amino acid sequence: CASSLVAGGRNEQFF.

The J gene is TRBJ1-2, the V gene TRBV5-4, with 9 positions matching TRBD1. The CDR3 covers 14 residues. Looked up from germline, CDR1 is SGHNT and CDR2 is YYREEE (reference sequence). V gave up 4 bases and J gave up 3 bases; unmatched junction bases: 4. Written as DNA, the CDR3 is TGTGCCAGCAGCCAACAGGGGGCAGACTATGGCTACACCTTC. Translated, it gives CASSQQGADYGYTF.

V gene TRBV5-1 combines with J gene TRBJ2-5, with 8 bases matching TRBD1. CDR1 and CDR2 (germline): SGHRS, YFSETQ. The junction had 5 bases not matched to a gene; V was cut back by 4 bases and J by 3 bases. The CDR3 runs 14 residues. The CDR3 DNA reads TGCGCCAGCAGCCTGGGACAGGTGGAAGAGACCCAGTACTTC. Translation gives CASSLGQVEETQYF.

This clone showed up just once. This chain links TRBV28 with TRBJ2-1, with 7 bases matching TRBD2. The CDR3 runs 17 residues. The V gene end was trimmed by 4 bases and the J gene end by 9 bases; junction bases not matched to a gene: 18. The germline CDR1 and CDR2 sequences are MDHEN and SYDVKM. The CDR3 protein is CASSSPLRGRAGGEQFF. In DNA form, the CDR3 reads TGTGCCAGCAGTTCCCCGTTACGAGGGAGGGCCGGGGGTGAGCAGTTCTTC. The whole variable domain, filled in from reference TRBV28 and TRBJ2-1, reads DVKVTQSSRYLVKRTGEKVFLECVQDMDHENMFWYRQDPGLGLRLIYFSYDVKMKEKGDIPEGYSVSREKKERFSLILESASTNQTSMYLCASSSPLRGRAGGEQFFGPGTRLTVL.

The DNA for the CDR3 is TGCGCCAGCAGCCCCGTGACAGGGGGAGGCTACACCTTC. Translation gives CASSPVTGGGYTF. The rearrangement links TRBV5-1 to TRBJ1-2, with 9 bases fitting TRBD1. The CDR3 is 13 residues long. Per germline, CDR1 SGHRS and CDR2 YFSETQ. The V gene end was trimmed by 4 bases and the J gene end by 8 bases; junction bases not matched to a gene: 6.

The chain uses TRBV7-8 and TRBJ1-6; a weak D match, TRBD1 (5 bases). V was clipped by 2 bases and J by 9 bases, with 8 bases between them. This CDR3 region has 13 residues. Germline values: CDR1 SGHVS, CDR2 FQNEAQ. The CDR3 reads CASSLLGVSPLHF. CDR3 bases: TGTGCCAGCAGCTTACTAGGGGTTTCACCCCTCCACTTT.

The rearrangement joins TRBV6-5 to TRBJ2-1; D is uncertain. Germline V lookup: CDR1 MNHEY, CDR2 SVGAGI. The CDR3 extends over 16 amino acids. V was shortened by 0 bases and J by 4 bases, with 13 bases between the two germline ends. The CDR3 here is CASSYSPLTTYNEQFF. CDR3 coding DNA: TGTGCCAGCAGTTACTCCCCACTAACTACTTACAATGAGCAGTTCTTC.

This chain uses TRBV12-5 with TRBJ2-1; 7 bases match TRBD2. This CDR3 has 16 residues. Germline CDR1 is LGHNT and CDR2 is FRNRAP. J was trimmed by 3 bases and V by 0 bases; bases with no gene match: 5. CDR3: CASGLVLGDYYNEQFF. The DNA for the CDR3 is TGTGCTAGTGGTTTGGTGTTGGGGGACTACTACAATGAGCAGTTCTTC.

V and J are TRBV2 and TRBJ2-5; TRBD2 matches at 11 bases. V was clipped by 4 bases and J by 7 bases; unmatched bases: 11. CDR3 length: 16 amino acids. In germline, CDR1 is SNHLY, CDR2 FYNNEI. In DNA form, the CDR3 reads TGTGCCAGCAGTGGGCCGACTAGCGGGGCCCGAGGGACCCAGTACTTC. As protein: CASSGPTSGARGTQYF.

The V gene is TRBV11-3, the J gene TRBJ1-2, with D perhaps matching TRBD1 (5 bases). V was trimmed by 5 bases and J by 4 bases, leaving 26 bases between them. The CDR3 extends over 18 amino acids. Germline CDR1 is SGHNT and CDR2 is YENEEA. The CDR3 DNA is TGTGCCAGCAGCCAAGTAGGTCCCGGACAAAAAAACTCCTATGGCTACACCTTC. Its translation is CASSQVGPGQKNSYGYTF.

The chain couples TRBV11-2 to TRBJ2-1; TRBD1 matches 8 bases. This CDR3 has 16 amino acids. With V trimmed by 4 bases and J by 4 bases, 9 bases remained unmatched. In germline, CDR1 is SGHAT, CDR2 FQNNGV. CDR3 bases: TGTGCCAGCAGCTCCGGATGGACAGGGTCGTACAATGAGCAGTTCTTC. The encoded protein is CASSSGWTGSYNEQFF.

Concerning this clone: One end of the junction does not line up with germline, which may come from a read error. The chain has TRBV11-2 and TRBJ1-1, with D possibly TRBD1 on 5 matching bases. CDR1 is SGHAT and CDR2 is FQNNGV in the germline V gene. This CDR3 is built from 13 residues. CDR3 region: CASSLDGLGGPRF. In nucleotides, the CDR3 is TGTGCCAGCAGCTTAGATGGGCTGGGGGGACCACGGTTT.

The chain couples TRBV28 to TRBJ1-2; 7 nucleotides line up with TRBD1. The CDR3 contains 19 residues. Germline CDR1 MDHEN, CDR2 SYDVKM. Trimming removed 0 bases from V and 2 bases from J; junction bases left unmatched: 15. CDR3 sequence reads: CASSLWGERTGDSNYGYTF. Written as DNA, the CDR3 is TGTGCCAGCAGTTTATGGGGGGAACGGACAGGCGATTCAAACTATGGCTACACCTTC.

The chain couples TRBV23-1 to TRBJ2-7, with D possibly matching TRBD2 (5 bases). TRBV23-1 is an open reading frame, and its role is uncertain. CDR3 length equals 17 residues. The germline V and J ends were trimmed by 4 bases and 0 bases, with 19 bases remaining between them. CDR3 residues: CASSLPSSFYFSYEQYF. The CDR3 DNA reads TGCGCCAGCAGTCTCCCCTCTAGCTTTTACTTCTCCTACGAGCAGTACTTC.

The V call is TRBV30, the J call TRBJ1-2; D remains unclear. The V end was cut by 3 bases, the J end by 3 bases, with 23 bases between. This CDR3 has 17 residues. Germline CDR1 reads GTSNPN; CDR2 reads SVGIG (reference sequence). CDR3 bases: TGTGCCTGGAGCCCTTCCTTCGGGGTAGTCCGCGACTATGGCTACACCTTC. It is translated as CAWSPSFGVVRDYGYTF.

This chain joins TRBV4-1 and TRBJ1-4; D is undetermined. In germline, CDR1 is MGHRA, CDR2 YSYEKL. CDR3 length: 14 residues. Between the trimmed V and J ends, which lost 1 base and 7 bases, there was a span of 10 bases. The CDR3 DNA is TGCGCCAGCAGCCAAGCCCCGGGAATTGAAAAACTGTTTTTT. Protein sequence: CASSQAPGIEKLFF.

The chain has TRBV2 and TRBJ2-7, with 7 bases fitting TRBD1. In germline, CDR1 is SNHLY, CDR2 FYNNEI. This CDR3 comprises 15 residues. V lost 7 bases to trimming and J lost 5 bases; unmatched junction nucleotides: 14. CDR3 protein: CASNEGAGLFNEQYF. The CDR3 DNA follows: TGTGCCAGCAACGAGGGGGCAGGGCTTTTCAACGAGCAGTACTTC. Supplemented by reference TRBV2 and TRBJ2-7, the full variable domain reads EPEVTQTPSHQVTQMGQEVILRCVPISNHLYFYWYRQILGQKVEFLVSFYNNEISEKSEIFDDQFSVERPDGSNFTLKIRSTKLEDSAMYFCASNEGAGLFNEQYFGPGTRLTVT.